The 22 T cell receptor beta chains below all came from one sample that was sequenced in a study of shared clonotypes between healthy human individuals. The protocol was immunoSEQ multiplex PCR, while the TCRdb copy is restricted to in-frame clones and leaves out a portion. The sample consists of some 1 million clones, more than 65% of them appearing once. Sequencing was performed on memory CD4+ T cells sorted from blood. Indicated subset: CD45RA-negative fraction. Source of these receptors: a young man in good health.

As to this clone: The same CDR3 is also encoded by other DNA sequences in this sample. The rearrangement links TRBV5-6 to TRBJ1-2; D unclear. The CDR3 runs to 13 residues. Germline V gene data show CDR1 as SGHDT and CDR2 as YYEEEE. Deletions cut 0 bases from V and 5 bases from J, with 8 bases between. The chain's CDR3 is CASSLAGGYGYTF. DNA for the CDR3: TGTGCCAGCAGCTTGGCCGGCGGGTATGGCTACACCTTC.

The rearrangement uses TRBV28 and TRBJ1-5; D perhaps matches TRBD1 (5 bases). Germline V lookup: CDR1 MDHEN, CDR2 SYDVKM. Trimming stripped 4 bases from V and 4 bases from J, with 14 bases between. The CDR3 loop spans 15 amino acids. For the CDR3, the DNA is TGTGCCAGCAGTTCCCGAGCCCCAGGGAATCAGCCCCAGCATTTT. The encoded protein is CASSSRAPGNQPQHF.

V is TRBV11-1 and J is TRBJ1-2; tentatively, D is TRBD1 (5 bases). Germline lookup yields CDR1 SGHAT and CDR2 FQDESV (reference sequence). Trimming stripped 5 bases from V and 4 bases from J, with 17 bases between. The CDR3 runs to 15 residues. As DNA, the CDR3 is TGTGCCAGCAGCCCGCGGGGCAGGGAACTCTATGGCTACACCTTC. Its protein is CASSPRGRELYGYTF.

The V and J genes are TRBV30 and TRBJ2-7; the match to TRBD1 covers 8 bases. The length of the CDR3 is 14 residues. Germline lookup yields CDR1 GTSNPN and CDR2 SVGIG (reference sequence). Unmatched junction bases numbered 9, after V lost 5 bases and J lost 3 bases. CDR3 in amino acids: CAWGKAGGVYEQYF. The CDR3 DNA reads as TGTGCCTGGGGTAAGGCAGGGGGCGTCTACGAGCAGTACTTC.

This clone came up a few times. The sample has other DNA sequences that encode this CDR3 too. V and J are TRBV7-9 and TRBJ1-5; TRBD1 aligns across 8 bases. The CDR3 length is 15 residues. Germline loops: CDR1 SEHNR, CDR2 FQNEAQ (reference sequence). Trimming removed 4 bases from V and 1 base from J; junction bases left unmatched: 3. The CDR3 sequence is CASSSDRGSNQPQHF. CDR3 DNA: TGTGCCAGCAGCTCAGACAGGGGAAGCAATCAGCCCCAGCATTTT. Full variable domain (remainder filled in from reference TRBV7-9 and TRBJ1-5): DTGVSQNPRHKITKRGQNVTFRCDPISEHNRLYWYRQTLGQGPEFLTYFQNEAQLEKSRLLSDRFSAERPKGSFSTLEIQRTEQGDSAMYLCASSSDRGSNQPQHFGDGTRLSIL.

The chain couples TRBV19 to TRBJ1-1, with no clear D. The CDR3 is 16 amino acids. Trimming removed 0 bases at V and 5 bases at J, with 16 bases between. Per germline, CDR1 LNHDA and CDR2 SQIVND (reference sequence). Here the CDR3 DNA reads TGTGCCAGTAGTATAGAGGAGAGGGCCGTTTGGACTGAAGCTTTCTTT. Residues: CASSIEERAVWTEAFF.

CDR3 amino acids: CASNEDNTGELFF. CDR3 DNA: TGTGCCAGCAACGAGGACAACACCGGGGAGCTGTTTTTT. V and J are TRBV6-1 and TRBJ2-2; D unresolved. Trimming took 7 bases from V and 2 from J, leaving 8 bases between them. The CDR3 totals 13 residues. Germline V gives CDR1 MNHNS, CDR2 SASEGT.

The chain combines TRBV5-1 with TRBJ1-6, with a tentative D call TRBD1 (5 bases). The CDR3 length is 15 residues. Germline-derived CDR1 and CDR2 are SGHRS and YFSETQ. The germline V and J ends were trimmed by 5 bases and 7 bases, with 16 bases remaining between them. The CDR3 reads CASSPSRGENSPLHF. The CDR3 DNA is TGCGCCAGCAGTCCCTCTAGGGGTGAGAATTCACCCCTCCACTTT.

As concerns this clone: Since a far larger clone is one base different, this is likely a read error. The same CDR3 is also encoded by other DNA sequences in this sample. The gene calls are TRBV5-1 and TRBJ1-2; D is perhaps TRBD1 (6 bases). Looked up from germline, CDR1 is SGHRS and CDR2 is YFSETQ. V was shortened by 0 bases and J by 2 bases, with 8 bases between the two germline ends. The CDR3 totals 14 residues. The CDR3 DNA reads TGCGCCAGCAGCTTGGGGCAGGGGAACTATGGCTACACCTTC. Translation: CASSLGQGNYGYTF. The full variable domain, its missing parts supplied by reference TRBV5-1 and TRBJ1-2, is KAGVTQTPRYLIKTRGQQVTLSCSPISGHRSVSWYQQTPGQGLQFLFEYFSETQRNKGNFPGRFSGRQFSNSRSEMNVSTLELGDSALYLCASSLGQGNYGYTFGSGTRLTVV.

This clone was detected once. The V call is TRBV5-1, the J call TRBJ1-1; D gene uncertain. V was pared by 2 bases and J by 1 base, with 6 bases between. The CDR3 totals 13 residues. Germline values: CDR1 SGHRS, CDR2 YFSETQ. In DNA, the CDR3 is TGCGCCAGCAGCTTTAAGGGGAACACTGAAGCTTTCTTT. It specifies CASSFKGNTEAFF.

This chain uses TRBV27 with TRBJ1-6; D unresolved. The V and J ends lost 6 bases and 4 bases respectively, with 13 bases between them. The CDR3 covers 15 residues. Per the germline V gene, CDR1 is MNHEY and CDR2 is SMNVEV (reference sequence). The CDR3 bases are TGTGCCAGCAGGAGATCAGAAGCGTATAATTCACCCCTCCACTTT. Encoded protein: CASRRSEAYNSPLHF.

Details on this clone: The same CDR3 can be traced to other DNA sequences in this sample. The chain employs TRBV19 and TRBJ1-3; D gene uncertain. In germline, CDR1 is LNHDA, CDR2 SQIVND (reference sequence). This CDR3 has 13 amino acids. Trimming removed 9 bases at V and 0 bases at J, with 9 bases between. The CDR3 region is CASRLGSGNTIYF. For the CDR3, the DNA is TGTGCCAGCCGGTTGGGCTCTGGAAACACCATATATTTT.

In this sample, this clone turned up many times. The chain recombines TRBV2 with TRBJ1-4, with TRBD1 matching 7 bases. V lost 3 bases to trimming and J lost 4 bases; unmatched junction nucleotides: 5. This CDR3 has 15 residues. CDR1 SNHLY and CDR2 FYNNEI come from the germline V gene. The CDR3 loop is CASSDMGQINEKLFF. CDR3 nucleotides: TGTGCCAGCAGTGATATGGGACAGATTAATGAAAAACTGTTTTTT.

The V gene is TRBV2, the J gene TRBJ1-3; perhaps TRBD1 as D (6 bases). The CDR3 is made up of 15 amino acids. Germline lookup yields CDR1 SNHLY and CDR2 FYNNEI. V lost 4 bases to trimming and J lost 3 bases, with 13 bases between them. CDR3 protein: CASSVSRGYGNTIYF. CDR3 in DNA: TGTGCCAGCAGTGTTTCCAGGGGATATGGAAACACCATATATTTT.

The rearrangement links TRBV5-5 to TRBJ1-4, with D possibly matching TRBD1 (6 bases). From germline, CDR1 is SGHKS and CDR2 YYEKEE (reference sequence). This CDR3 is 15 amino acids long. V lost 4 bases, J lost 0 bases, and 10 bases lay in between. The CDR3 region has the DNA TGTGCCAGCAGCGCCGGACAGTCAACTAATGAAAAACTGTTTTTT. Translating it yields CASSAGQSTNEKLFF.

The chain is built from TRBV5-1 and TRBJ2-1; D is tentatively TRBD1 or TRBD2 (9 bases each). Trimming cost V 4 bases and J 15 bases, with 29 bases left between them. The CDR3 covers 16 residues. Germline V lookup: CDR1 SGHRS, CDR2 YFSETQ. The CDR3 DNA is TGCGCCAGCAGCCTGGTACCGGGACAGGGAGGGACTAGCACGTTCTTC. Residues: CASSLVPGQGGTSTFF.

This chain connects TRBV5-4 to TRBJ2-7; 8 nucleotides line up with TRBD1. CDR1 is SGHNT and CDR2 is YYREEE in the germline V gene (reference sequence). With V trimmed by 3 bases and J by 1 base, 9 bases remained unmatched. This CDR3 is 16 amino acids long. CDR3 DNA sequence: TGTGCCAGCAGCTCGATGGGACAGGTAACTTCCTACGAGCAGTACTTC. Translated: CASSSMGQVTSYEQYF.

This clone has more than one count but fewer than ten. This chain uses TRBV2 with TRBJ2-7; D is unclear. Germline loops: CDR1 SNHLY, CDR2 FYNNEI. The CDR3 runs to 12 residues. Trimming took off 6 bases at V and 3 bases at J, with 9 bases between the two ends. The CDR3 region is CASRYSSYEQYF. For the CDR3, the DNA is TGTGCCAGCAGATATAGCAGCTACGAGCAGTACTTC.

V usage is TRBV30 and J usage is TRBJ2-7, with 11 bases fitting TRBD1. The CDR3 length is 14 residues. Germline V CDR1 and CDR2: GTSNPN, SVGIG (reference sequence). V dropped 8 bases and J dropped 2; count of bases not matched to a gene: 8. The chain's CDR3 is CARAGTGGPYEQYF. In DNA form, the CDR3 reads TGTGCCCGAGCCGGGACAGGGGGACCCTACGAGCAGTACTTC.

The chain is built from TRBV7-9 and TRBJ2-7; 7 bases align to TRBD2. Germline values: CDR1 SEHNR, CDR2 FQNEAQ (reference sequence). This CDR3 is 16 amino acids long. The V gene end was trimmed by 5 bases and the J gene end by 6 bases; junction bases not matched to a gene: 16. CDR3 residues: CASSLVIIGGDAEQYF. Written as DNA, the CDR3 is TGTGCCAGCAGCCTAGTAATTATTGGGGGGGACGCCGAGCAGTACTTC.

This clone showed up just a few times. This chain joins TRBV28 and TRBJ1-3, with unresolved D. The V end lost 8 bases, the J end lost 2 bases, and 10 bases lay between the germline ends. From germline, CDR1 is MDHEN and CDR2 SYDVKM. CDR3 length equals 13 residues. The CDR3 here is CASWRTPGNTIYF. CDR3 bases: TGTGCCAGCTGGCGAACCCCTGGAAACACCATATATTTT.

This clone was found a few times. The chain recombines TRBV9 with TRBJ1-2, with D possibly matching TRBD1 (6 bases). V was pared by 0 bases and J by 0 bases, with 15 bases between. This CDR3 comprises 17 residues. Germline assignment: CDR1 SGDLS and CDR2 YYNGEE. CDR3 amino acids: CASSVAPGTLANYGYTF. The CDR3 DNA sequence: TGTGCCAGCAGCGTAGCACCCGGGACACTAGCTAACTATGGCTACACCTTC.